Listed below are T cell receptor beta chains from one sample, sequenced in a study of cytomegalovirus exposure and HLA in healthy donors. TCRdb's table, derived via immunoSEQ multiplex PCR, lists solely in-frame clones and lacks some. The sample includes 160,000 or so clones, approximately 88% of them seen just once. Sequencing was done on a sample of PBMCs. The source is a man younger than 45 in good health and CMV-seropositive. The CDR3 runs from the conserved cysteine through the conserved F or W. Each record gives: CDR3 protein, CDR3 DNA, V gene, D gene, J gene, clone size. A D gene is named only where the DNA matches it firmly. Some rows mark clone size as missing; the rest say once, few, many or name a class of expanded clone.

CASSPLYLQGAQLYEQYF | TGTGCCAGCAGTCCTCTTTACCTACAGGGGGCGCAACTATACGAGCAGTACTTC | TRBV28 | TRBD1 | TRBJ2-7 | NA
CASSLGTVAEQYF | TGTGCCAGCAGCCTCGGGACAGTGGCAGAGCAGTACTTC | TRBV7-9 | TRBD1 | TRBJ2-7 | NA
CASSLESSGSYNEQFF | TGCGCCAGCAGCTTGGAGTCTAGCGGGAGTTACAATGAGCAGTTCTTC | TRBV5-1 | TRBD2 | TRBJ2-1 | NA
CASSMREVRSSGELFF | TGTGCCAGTAGTATGCGGGAGGTTAGGTCGAGCGGGGAGCTGTTTTTT | TRBV19 | TRBD2 | TRBJ2-2 | NA
CASSPPGGNTGELFF | TGTGCCAGCAGCCCCCCCGGGGGGAACACCGGGGAGCTGTTTTTT | TRBV27 | NA | TRBJ2-2 | NA
CASQRGSGSLEEQFF | TGTGCCAGCCAGAGAGGTAGCGGGAGTCTAGAGGAGCAGTTCTTC | TRBV9 | TRBD2 | TRBJ2-1 | once
CASSPRVSNQPQHF | TGTGCCAGCAGTCCCCGGGTCAGCAATCAGCCCCAGCATTTT | TRBV27 | NA | TRBJ1-5 | NA
CASSEAPGGYEQYF | TGCGCCAGCAGTGAAGCCCCTGGCGGCTACGAGCAGTACTTC | TRBV10-2 | NA | TRBJ2-7 | NA
CASRRREGHNEQFF | TGTGCCAGCAGGAGGCGGGAGGGCCACAATGAGCAGTTCTTC | TRBV28 | TRBD2 | TRBJ2-1 | few
CASSFPPSLAGGGYNEQFF | TGTGCCAGCAGTTTCCCCCCCTCCCTAGCGGGAGGAGGGTACAATGAGCAGTTCTTC | TRBV27 | TRBD2 | TRBJ2-1 | NA
CASNTNIEKLFF | TGTGCCAGCAACACTAATATTGAAAAACTGTTTTTT | TRBV2 | NA | TRBJ1-4 | NA
CASSSQPRPPWSSGNTIYF | TGTGCCAGCAGCTCGCAGCCGAGGCCACCATGGAGCTCTGGAAACACCATATATTTT | TRBV5-6 | NA | TRBJ1-3 | few
CAWSQGAQGNTIYF | TGTGCCTGGAGCCAGGGGGCGCAAGGAAACACCATATATTTT | TRBV30 | TRBD1 | TRBJ1-3 | NA
CASSSFPQGEAPGNEQFF | TGTGCCAGCAGTTCATTCCCTCAGGGCGAGGCCCCAGGCAATGAGCAGTTCTTC | TRBV27 | NA | TRBJ2-1 | NA
CASSSLAGGGSTDTQYF | TGTGCCAGCAGCTCTCTAGCGGGAGGGGGTAGCACAGATACGCAGTATTTT | TRBV11-2 | TRBD2 | TRBJ2-3 | NA
CASSDRGGYGYTF | TGTGCCAGCAGCGACAGGGGTGGATATGGCTACACCTTC | TRBV27 | TRBD1 | TRBJ1-2 | NA
CASSTRLAGEADTQYF | TGTGCCAGCAGCACCCGACTAGCGGGAGAGGCAGATACGCAGTATTTT | TRBV9 | TRBD2 | TRBJ2-3 | NA
CASSRLAGEVTDTQYF | TGTGCCAGCAGCCGACTAGCGGGAGAAGTCACAGATACGCAGTATTTT | TRBV9 | TRBD2 | TRBJ2-3 | NA
CASSPDGQVYGYTF | TGTGCCAGCAGCCCAGATGGACAGGTTTATGGCTACACCTTC | TRBV28 | TRBD1 | TRBJ1-2 | few
CASSVGLAANTGELFF | TGCGCCAGCAGCGTGGGACTAGCGGCGAACACCGGGGAGCTGTTTTTT | TRBV5-1 | TRBD2 | TRBJ2-2 | NA
CASSTSTSGGAGEQYF | TGTGCCAGCTCAACCTCGACTAGCGGGGGGGCTGGCGAGCAGTACTTC | TRBV18 | TRBD2 | TRBJ2-7 | NA
CASSQNRVAYYGYTF | TGCGCCAGCAGCCAAAACAGGGTAGCTTACTATGGCTACACCTTC | TRBV4-3 | NA | TRBJ1-2 | NA
CASGGPTGELFF | TGTGCCAGCGGGGGGCCCACCGGGGAGCTGTTTTTT | TRBV19 | NA | TRBJ2-2 | NA
CASSEGGPPEQYF | TGTGCCAGCAGTGAAGGGGGGCCACCCGAGCAGTACTTC | TRBV2 | NA | TRBJ2-7 | NA